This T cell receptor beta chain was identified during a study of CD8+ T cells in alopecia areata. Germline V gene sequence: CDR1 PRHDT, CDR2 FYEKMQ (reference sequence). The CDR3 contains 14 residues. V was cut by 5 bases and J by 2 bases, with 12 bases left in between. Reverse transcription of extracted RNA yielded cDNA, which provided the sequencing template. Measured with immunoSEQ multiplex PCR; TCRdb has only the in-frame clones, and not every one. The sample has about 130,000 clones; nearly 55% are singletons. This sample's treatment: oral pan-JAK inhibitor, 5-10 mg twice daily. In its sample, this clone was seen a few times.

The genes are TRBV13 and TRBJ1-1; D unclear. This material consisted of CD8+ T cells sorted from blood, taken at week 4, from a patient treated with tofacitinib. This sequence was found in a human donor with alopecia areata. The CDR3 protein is CASSGAEGNTEAFF. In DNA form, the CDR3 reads TGTGCCAGCAGCGGCGCGGAGGGTAACACTGAAGCTTTCTTT.